This T cell receptor (beta chain) was documented in a study of blood T cell repertoires in COVID-19 (dated by TCRdb to the early 2020s). With respect to the entire study: Samples from collaborators originated in the United States, Italy and Spain and spanned both the acute and convalescent phases of COVID-19. The prospective study material was composed of cDNA or gDNA derived from T cells, B-cell-depleted T cells, or PBMCs. Subjects who had been exposed to COVID-19, were actively infected with it, or had recovered from it provided the deeply sampled blood TCRbeta repertoires that made up the dataset. The repertoires were released in a freely available public database meant as a resource for research on the immune response to SARS-CoV-2. The samples were drawn from two sources: the first 160 participants of the ongoing ImmuneRACE study, and 1,000 to 1,500 subjects contributed by 6 global collaborators. The sample metadata nearly always contained a de-identified subject ID, COVID-19 status, age in years and sex. Where available, HLA class I and class II types were taken from metadata supplied by the sample provider and were not determined by assay-based typing. Findings and caveats that apply to the study as a whole: Clinical and demographic metadata were provided uncurated, with the amount varying by source and participant.

TCRbeta CDR3 regions were amplified from genomic DNA by means of the immunoSEQ Assay, a bias-controlled multiplex PCR. In the authors' own workflow: The number of nucleated cells in each sample was estimated from the amplification of reference gene primers within the assay. Sequence reads were collapsed and filtered to measure the absolute abundance of every unique TCRbeta CDR3 rearrangement. For each sample, productive Simpson clonality was calculated as the square root of Simpson's diversity index across productive rearrangements. TCRdb mirrors the immuneACCESS table, restricted to in-frame sequences. Some clones are absent from its copies; in checked studies, under half trace to an unresolved V gene, and the reason for the others is unknown. V, J and clone size were drawn from that table, and D and trimming were deduced from the DNA. The sample table lists 270,000 or so clones, about four fifths of them with a count of one. The ten largest clonotypes hold 2.5% to 3% of the sample.

Including cysteine and phenylalanine, the CDR3 has 14 amino acids. This entry keeps only the CDR3 DNA: 42 bases, framed from base 1. The germline ends are 13 bases apart after V is trimmed by 6 bases and J by 1 base. The germline V gene (reference sequence) yields MNHEY for CDR1 and SMNVEV for CDR2. Whole blood was collected in K2EDTA tubes by collaborating institutions according to the institutions' own protocols. For TCRbeta analysis, collaborators shipped samples as frozen whole blood, isolated PBMCs, or DNA extracted from either of those sample types. With respect to this clone: The antigen it binds to is not known. No qualities accompany the bases; no much larger clone lies one base away.

Sequenced material: peripheral blood. The receptor chain draws on TRBV27 and TRBJ2-7; possibly the D gene is TRBD1, per 6 matching bases. The origin of this receptor is a woman aged 55-69 years with active or convalescent COVID-19. The CDR3 region: CASRAGTSSYEQYF. The sequenced DNA: TGTGCCAGCAGGGCCGGGACATCTTCCTACGAGCAGTACTTC.